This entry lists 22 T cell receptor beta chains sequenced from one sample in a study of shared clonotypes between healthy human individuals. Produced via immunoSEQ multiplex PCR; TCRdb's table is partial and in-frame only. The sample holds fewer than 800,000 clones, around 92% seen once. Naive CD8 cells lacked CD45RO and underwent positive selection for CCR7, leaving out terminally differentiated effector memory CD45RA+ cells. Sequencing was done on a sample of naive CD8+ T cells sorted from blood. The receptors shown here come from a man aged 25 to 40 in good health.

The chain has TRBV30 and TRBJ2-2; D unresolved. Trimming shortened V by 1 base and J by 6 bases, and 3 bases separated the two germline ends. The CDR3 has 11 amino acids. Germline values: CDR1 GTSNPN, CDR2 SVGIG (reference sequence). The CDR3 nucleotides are TGTGCCTGGAGTGGTCCCGGGGAGCTGTTTTTT. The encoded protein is CAWSGPGELFF. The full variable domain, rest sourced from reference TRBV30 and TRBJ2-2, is SQTIHQWPATLVQPVGSPLSLECTVEGTSNPNLYWYRQAAGRGLQLLFYSVGIGQISSEVPQNLSASRPQDRQFILSSKKLLLSDSGFYLCAWSGPGELFFGEGSRLTVL.

CDR3 in amino acids: CATSVDRGANTGELFF. In nucleotides, the CDR3 is TGTGCCACCAGCGTCGACAGGGGGGCGAACACCGGGGAGCTGTTTTTT. The chain is built from TRBV15 and TRBJ2-2; 9 bases are shared with TRBD1. V lost 5 bases and J lost 0; bases outside the gene matches: 4. The CDR3 has 16 residues. Germline values: CDR1 LNHNV, CDR2 YYDKDF (reference sequence).

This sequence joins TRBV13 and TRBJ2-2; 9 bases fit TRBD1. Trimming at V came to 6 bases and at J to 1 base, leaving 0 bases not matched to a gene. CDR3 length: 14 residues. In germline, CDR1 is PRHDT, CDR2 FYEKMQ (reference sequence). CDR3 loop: CASRGQGNTGELFF. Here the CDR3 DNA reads TGTGCCAGCAGGGGACAGGGGAACACCGGGGAGCTGTTTTTT.

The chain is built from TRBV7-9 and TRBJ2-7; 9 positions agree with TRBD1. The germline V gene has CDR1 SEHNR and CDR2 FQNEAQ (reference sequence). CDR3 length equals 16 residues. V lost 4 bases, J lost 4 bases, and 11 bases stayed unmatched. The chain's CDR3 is CASSSSPGQGLYEQYF. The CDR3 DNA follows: TGTGCCAGCAGCTCATCCCCGGGACAGGGTCTATACGAGCAGTACTTC.

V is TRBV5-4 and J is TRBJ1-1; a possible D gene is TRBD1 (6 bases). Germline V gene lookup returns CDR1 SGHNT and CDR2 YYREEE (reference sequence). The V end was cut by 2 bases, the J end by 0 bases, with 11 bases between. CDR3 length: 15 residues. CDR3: CASSFWGRLNTEAFF. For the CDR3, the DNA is TGTGCCAGCAGCTTCTGGGGGCGATTGAACACTGAAGCTTTCTTT.

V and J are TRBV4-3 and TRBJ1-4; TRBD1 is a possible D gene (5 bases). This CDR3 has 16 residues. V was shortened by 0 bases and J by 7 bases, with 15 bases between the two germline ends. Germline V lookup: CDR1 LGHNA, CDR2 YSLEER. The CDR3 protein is CASSQDRVGVSEKLFF. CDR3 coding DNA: TGCGCCAGCAGCCAAGATCGGGTAGGGGTTAGTGAAAAACTGTTTTTT.

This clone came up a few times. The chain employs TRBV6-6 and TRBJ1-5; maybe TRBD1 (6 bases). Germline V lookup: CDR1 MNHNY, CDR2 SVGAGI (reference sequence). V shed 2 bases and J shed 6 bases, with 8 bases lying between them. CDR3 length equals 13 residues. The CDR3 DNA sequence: TGTGCCAGCAGTTACATAGGGGGTCAGCCCCAGCATTTT. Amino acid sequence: CASSYIGGQPQHF.

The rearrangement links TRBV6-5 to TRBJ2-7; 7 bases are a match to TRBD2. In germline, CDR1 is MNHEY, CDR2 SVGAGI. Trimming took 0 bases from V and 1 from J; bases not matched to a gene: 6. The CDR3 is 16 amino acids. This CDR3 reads CASSYSGGVRSYEQYF. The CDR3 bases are TGTGCCAGCAGTTACTCGGGGGGGGTTAGGTCCTACGAGCAGTACTTC.

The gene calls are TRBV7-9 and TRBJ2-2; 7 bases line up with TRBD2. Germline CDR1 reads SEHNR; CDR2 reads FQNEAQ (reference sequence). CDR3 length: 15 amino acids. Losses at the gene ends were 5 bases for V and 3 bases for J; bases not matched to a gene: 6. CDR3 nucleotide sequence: TGTGCCAGCAGCCCGCGGGAGCCCGACACCGGGGAGCTGTTTTTT. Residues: CASSPREPDTGELFF.

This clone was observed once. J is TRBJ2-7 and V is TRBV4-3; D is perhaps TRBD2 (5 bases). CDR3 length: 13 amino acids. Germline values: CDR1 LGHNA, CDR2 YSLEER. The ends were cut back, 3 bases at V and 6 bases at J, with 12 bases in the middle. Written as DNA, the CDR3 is TGCGCCAGCAGCCATCGGGAACTGGGCGAGCAGTACTTC. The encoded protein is CASSHRELGEQYF.

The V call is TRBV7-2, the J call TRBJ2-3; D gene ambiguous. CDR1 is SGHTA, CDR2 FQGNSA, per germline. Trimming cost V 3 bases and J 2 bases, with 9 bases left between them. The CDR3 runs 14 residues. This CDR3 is CASSFSDPTDTQYF. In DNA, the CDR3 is TGTGCCAGCAGCTTCTCGGATCCCACAGATACGCAGTATTTT.

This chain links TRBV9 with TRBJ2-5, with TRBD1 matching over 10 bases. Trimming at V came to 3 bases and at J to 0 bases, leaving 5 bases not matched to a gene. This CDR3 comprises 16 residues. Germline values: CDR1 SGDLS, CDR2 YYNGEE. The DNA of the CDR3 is TGTGCCAGCAGCGCCGAGGACAGGGGGAACCAAGAGACCCAGTACTTC. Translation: CASSAEDRGNQETQYF.

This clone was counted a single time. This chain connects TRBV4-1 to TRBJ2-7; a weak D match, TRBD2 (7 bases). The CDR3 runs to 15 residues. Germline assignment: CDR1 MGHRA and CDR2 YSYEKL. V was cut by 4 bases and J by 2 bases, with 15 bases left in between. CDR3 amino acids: CASSLRGGSPYEQYF. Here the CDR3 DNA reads TGCGCCAGCAGCCTCAGGGGCGGGAGTCCCTACGAGCAGTACTTC.

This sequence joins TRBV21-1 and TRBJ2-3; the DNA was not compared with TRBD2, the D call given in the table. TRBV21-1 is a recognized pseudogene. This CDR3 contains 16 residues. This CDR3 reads CASIPTHGGSTDTQYF. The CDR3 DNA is TGTGCCAGCATCCCTACCCACGGGGGAAGCACAGATACGCAGTATTTT.

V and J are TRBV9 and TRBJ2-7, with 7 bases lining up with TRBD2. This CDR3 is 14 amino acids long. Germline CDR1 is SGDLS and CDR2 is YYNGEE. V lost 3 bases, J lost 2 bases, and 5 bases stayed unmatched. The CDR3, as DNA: TGTGCCAGCAGCGCCGGACTAGAGACCTACGAGCAGTACTTC. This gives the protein CASSAGLETYEQYF.

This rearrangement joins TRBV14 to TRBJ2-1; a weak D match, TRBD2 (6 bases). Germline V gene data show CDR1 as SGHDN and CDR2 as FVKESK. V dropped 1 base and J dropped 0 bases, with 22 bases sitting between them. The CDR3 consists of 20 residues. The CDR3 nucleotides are TGTGCCAGCAGCCAAGGTCCGGGAGTCAGCCTGGTGCGCTCCTACAATGAGCAGTTCTTC. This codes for CASSQGPGVSLVRSYNEQFF.

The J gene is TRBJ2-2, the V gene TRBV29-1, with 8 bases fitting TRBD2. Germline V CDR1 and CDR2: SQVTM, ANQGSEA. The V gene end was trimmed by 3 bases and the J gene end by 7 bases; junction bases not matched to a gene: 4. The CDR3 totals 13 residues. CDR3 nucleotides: TGCAGCGTTGATAGCGGGGAGGGCGGGGAGCTGTTTTTT. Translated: CSVDSGEGGELFF.

In DNA, the CDR3 is TGCAGCGCCACCCCCATTGGCGGGGAGCTGTTTTTT. Amino acids: CSATPIGGELFF. V is TRBV29-1 and J is TRBJ2-2; D not certain. The V end lost 7 bases, the J end lost 7 bases, and 13 bases lay between the germline ends. The germline gives CDR1 SQVTM, CDR2 ANQGSEA. There are 12 residues in the CDR3.

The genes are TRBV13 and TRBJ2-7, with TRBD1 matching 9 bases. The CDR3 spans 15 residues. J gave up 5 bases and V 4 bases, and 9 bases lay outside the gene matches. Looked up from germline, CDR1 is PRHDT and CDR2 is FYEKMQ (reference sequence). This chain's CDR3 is CASSSWTGASNEQYF. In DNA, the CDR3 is TGTGCCAGCAGCTCCTGGACAGGGGCCTCGAACGAGCAGTACTTC.

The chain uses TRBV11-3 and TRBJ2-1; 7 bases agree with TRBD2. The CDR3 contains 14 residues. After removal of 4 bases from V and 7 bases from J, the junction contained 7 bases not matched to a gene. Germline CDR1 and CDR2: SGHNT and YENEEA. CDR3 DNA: TGTGCCAGCAGCTGGTCTAGCGGATTAAATGAGCAGTTCTTC. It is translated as CASSWSSGLNEQFF.

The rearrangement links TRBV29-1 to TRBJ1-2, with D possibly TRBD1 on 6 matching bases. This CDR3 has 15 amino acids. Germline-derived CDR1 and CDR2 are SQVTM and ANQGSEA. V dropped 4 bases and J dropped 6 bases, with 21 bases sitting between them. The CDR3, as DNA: TGCAGCGTTGGAACCGCAGGGGTCGGTATGGATGGCTACACCTTC. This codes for CSVGTAGVGMDGYTF.

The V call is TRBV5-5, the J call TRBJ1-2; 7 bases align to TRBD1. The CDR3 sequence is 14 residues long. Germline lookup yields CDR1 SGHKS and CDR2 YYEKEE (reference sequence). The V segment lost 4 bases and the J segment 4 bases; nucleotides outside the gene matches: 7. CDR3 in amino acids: CASSRSGQAYGYTF. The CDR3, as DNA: TGTGCCAGCAGCAGGTCCGGACAGGCCTATGGCTACACCTTC. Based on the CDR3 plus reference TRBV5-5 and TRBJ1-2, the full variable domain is DAGVTQSPTHLIKTRGQQVTLRCSPISGHKSVSWYQQVLGQGPQFIFQYYEKEERGRGNFPDRFSARQFPNYSSELNVNALLLGDSALYLCASSRSGQAYGYTFGSGTRLTVV.